Each of the 20 T cell receptor beta chains below was sequenced from the same sample in a study of shared clonotypes between healthy human individuals. Here immunoSEQ multiplex PCR was the method, and the copy in TCRdb shows in-frame clones only, minus some. The sample lists some 2.1 million clones; 85% to 95% were seen once. The sequenced material came from naive CD4+ T cells sorted from blood. Subset indicated: CD45RA+ positively selected. Every receptor here comes from a man aged 18 to 29 in good health.

The chain recombines TRBV19 with TRBJ2-5; D ambiguous. The CDR3 spans 15 residues. Germline V gene data show CDR1 as LNHDA and CDR2 as SQIVND (reference sequence). Trimming stripped 4 bases from V and 4 bases from J, with 16 bases between. In DNA form, the CDR3 reads TGTGCCAGTAGTAACAATGGCGGTGGTTCAGAGACCCAGTACTTC. Its protein is CASSNNGGGSETQYF.

The table lists this clone with a count of one. The same CDR3 arises from other DNA sequences in this sample as well. The chain recombines TRBV19 with TRBJ1-2; tentatively, D is TRBD1 (6 bases). The CDR3 is 14 residues long. CDR1 and CDR2 from the germline V gene are LNHDA and SQIVND (reference sequence). V gave up 5 bases and J gave up 2 bases, with 12 bases separating them. For the CDR3, the DNA is TGTGCCAGTAGTCCGGGAACAGGGAACTATGGCTACACCTTC. This codes for CASSPGTGNYGYTF.

This clone has a single count. This sequence joins TRBV20-1 and TRBJ2-1; weak D call: TRBD1 (6 bases). V gave up 4 bases and J gave up 15 bases, with 13 bases separating them. This CDR3 region has 10 residues. Germline-derived CDR1 and CDR2 are DFQATT and SNEGSKA (reference sequence). CDR3 coding DNA: TGCAGTGCTACAACAGGGAGTAGGTTCTTC. Encoded protein: CSATTGSRFF.

The chain carries TRBV5-1 and TRBJ1-3; 7 positions match TRBD1. J was trimmed by 3 bases and V by 6 bases; bases with no gene match: 9. The CDR3 extends over 15 amino acids. The germline gives CDR1 SGHRS, CDR2 YFSETQ. CDR3 protein: CASTLSRDSGNTIYF. For the CDR3, the DNA is TGCGCCAGCACCTTAAGCCGGGACAGTGGAAACACCATATATTTT. Drawing the rest from reference TRBV5-1 and TRBJ1-3, the complete variable domain is KAGVTQTPRYLIKTRGQQVTLSCSPISGHRSVSWYQQTPGQGLQFLFEYFSETQRNKGNFPGRFSGRQFSNSRSEMNVSTLELGDSALYLCASTLSRDSGNTIYFGEGSWLTVV.

The V gene is TRBV6-6, the J gene TRBJ1-1; D unclear. The CDR3 has 15 residues. Per the germline V gene, CDR1 is MNHNY and CDR2 is SVGAGI (reference sequence). V lost 0 bases to trimming and J lost 4 bases, with 12 bases between them. DNA of the CDR3: TGTGCCAGCAGTTACTCTGAAAGGGTGGGCACTGAAGCTTTCTTT. Its translation: CASSYSERVGTEAFF.

This chain's CDR3 is CASTRAEGGGYTF. As DNA, the CDR3 is TGTGCCAGCACCCGAGCGGAAGGGGGTGGCTACACCTTC. The V and J genes are TRBV6-1 and TRBJ1-2; D is perhaps TRBD1 (6 bases). Germline lookup yields CDR1 MNHNS and CDR2 SASEGT. Trimming cost V 7 bases and J 7 bases, with 16 bases left between them. The CDR3 loop spans 13 amino acids.

This clone was observed a few times. V gene TRBV6-6 combines with J gene TRBJ2-7; TRBD2 might be the D (6 bases). The CDR3 runs to 14 residues. The germline V gene encodes CDR1 MNHNY and CDR2 SVGAGI (reference sequence). V was clipped by 4 bases and J by 0 bases, with 10 bases between them. The CDR3 nucleotides are TGTGCCAGCAGTTCCCCGGGAGACTCCTACGAGCAGTACTTC. Protein sequence: CASSSPGDSYEQYF.

V gene TRBV7-2 combines with J gene TRBJ1-4; 8 bases line up with TRBD1. V lost 4 bases, J lost 7 bases, and 8 bases stayed unmatched. The CDR3 has 15 residues. CDR1 SGHTA and CDR2 FQGNSA come from the germline V gene. In DNA, the CDR3 is TGTGCCAGCAGCTCGCAGGGGGCAAAGGGTGAAAAACTGTTTTTT. It encodes CASSSQGAKGEKLFF.

At least ten counts were recorded for this clone. The chain employs TRBV4-1 and TRBJ1-4; D is ambiguous. The CDR3 length is 14 residues. Germline-derived CDR1 and CDR2 are MGHRA and YSYEKL. V shed 5 bases and J shed 0 bases, with 7 bases lying between them. As DNA, the CDR3 is TGCGCCAGCAGCGCAGTTGCAACTAATGAAAAACTGTTTTTT. Protein sequence: CASSAVATNEKLFF.

A note on this clone: Within the sample, other DNA sequences also encode this same CDR3. The CDR3 region has the DNA TGCGCCAGCAGCCTTACAGAAGAGACCCAGTACTTC. It translates to CASSLTEETQYF. The chain uses TRBV5-1 and TRBJ2-5; no reliable D call. V was clipped by 4 bases and J by 3 bases, with 7 bases between them. The CDR3 consists of 12 residues. Germline CDR1 reads SGHRS; CDR2 reads YFSETQ.

The rearrangement links TRBV11-2 to TRBJ1-1; maybe TRBD1 (5 bases). The CDR3 totals 14 residues. Trimming stripped 3 bases from V and 6 bases from J, with 14 bases between. Germline V gives CDR1 SGHAT, CDR2 FQNNGV. In DNA, the CDR3 is TGTGCCAGCAGCTTCGCCGGAGGGGCCCCTGAAGCTTTCTTT. It yields the protein CASSFAGGAPEAFF.

The V gene is TRBV28, the J gene TRBJ2-3; 9 bases are shared with TRBD2. There are 16 residues in the CDR3. Germline trimming cut 4 bases from V and 2 bases from J; bases unmatched to any gene: 7. Germline-derived CDR1 and CDR2 are MDHEN and SYDVKM. The CDR3 sequence is CASSSPASGDTDTQYF. The CDR3 DNA reads TGTGCCAGCAGTTCCCCCGCTAGCGGGGACACAGATACGCAGTATTTT. The full variable domain, in which reference TRBV28 and TRBJ2-3 provide the parts outside the CDR3, is DVKVTQSSRYLVKRTGEKVFLECVQDMDHENMFWYRQDPGLGLRLIYFSYDVKMKEKGDIPEGYSVSREKKERFSLILESASTNQTSMYLCASSSPASGDTDTQYFGPGTRLTVL.

The chain uses TRBV10-3 and TRBJ2-3; no clear D. CDR1 ENHRY and CDR2 SYGVKD come from the germline V gene. Trimming cost V 1 base and J 0 bases, with 5 bases left between them. The CDR3 extends over 14 amino acids. The CDR3 here is CAISEFPSTDTQYF. DNA of the CDR3: TGTGCCATCAGTGAGTTCCCTAGCACAGATACGCAGTATTTT.

This clone appeared once. The chain combines TRBV9 with TRBJ2-7; 11 positions agree with TRBD2. Unmatched junction bases numbered 5, after V lost 0 bases and J lost 6 bases. This CDR3 region has 15 residues. The germline V gene has CDR1 SGDLS and CDR2 YYNGEE. CDR3 residues: CASSVEASGRFEQYF. The CDR3 DNA reads TGTGCCAGCAGCGTAGAGGCTAGCGGGAGGTTCGAGCAGTACTTC.

This chain joins TRBV6-1 and TRBJ1-5; D unresolved. Trimming removed 5 bases at V and 4 bases at J, with 9 bases between. Germline-derived CDR1 and CDR2 are MNHNS and SASEGT. CDR3 size: 13 residues. The DNA of the CDR3 is TGTGCCAGCAGTTCCACGGGAAATCAGCCCCAGCATTTT. As protein: CASSSTGNQPQHF.

The V gene is TRBV6-1, the J gene TRBJ2-1; D might be TRBD2 (5 bases). Trimming removed 4 bases from V and 9 bases from J, with 13 bases in between. The CDR3 runs to 13 residues. CDR1 is MNHNS and CDR2 is SASEGT in the germline V gene. The CDR3 region has the DNA TGTGCCAGCAGTGTCGGCCTAGAGGGTGAGCAGTTCTTC. This codes for CASSVGLEGEQFF.

The chain combines TRBV4-3 with TRBJ2-1; the match to TRBD2 covers 8 bases. The junction had 12 bases not matched to a gene; V was cut back by 11 bases and J by 3 bases. The CDR3 has 15 amino acids. Looked up from germline, CDR1 is LGHNA and CDR2 is YSLEER. The CDR3 loop reads CAAGGGGSVYNEQFF. CDR3 DNA: TGCGCCGCCGGGGGGGGCGGGAGTGTCTACAATGAGCAGTTCTTC.

CDR3 loop: CARPSRNQKNTGELFF. CDR3 nucleotides: TGCGCCAGGCCGTCGAGAAACCAAAAGAACACCGGGGAGCTGTTTTTT. This chain links TRBV5-1 with TRBJ2-2; D is undetermined. The germline V gene encodes CDR1 SGHRS and CDR2 YFSETQ. This CDR3 comprises 16 residues. V was clipped by 8 bases and J by 1 base, with 18 bases between them.

This chain joins TRBV6-5 and TRBJ1-3, with TRBD1 identical over 7 bases. The CDR3 is made up of 15 amino acids. After removal of 6 bases from V and 0 bases from J, the junction contained 5 bases not matched to a gene. Germline V lookup: CDR1 MNHEY, CDR2 SVGAGI. In DNA form, the CDR3 reads TGTGCCAGCAGACCCCGACAGGGCTCTGGAAACACCATATATTTT. Residues: CASRPRQGSGNTIYF.

The J gene is TRBJ1-4, the V gene TRBV11-2; D unresolved. Per the germline V gene, CDR1 is SGHAT and CDR2 is FQNNGV. The CDR3 totals 15 residues. Trimming took 5 bases from V and 0 from J, leaving 10 bases between them. Here the CDR3 reads CASSAGGATNEKLFF. Written as DNA, the CDR3 is TGTGCCAGCAGCGCCGGCGGGGCAACTAATGAAAAACTGTTTTTT.